This T cell receptor beta chain was sequenced in a study of shared clonotypes between healthy human individuals. Clones were read by immunoSEQ multiplex PCR, and TCRdb kept only the in-frame ones, dropping some. Altogether 650,000 to 700,000 clones are present, 90% being singletons, with the ten largest covering 34%. The ends were cut back, 1 base at V and 2 bases at J, with 11 bases in the middle. The CDR3 has 16 amino acids. CDR1 and CDR2 (germline): LGHNT, FRNRAP. Specimen: memory CD8+ T cells from PBMCs. Stated subset: CD45RO+ cells pooled with CCR7-negative TemRA cells. This clonotype was obtained from a man between 18 and 29 years old in good health. Some clones in this sample may be carry-over from other donors' samples. This chain connects TRBV12-5 to TRBJ2-2; D may be TRBD2 (7 bases). The CDR3 protein is CASGLDPGGNTGELFF. CDR3 bases: TGTGCTAGTGGTTTGGATCCGGGGGGCAACACCGGGGAGCTGTTTTTT.